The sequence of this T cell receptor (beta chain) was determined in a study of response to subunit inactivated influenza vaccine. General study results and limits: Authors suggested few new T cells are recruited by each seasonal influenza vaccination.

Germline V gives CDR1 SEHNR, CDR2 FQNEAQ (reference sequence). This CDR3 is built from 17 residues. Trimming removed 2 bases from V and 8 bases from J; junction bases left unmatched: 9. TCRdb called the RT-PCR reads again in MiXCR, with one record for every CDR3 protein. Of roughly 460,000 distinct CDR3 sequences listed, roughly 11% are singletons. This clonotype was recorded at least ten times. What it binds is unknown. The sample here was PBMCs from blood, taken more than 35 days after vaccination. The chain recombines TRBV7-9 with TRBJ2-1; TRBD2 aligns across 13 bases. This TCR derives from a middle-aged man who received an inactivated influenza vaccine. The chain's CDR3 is CASSLLGGLAGVDEQFF. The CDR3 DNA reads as TGTGCCAGCAGCTTACTTGGCGGACTAGCGGGAGTGGATGAGCAGTTCTTC.